A selection of T cell receptor beta chains follows, all from one sample in a study of blood T cell repertoires in COVID-19. Assay: immunoSEQ multiplex PCR; the TCRdb copy retains only in-frame clones and omits some. The repertoire holds 40,000 to 50,000 clones, with 70% to 90% as singletons. The material sequenced was peripheral blood. These receptors originate from a man aged 70-80 years with acute or convalescent COVID-19. Both conserved end residues are part of each CDR3.

v_call | cdr3_aa
TRBV9 | CASSVGDTGDYNEQFF
TRBV5-4 | CASSPDRHTEAFF
TRBV7-3 | CASSFGAGVNNEQFF
TRBV20-1 | CSASFREDTDTQYF
TRBV27 | CATRTAYEQYF
TRBV6-2/TRBV6-3 | CASSWGQYEQYF
TRBV4-2 | CASSQGGRGHWNTEAFF
TRBV10-3 | CAISSRDRGGEQFF
TRBV19 | CASTPRGRNTGELFF
TRBV6-6 | CASRGAGGPYNEQFF
TRBV4-3 | CASSQAALASGTGELFF
TRBV7-2 | CASSLTGTRTGYTF
TRBV6-5 | CASSYAERDTQYF
TRBV2 | CASMQGWNTGELFF
TRBV28 | CASRETGEQFF
TRBV18 | CASSHGQGGGYTF
TRBV28 | CASRGPYEQYF
TRBV28 | CASSSPQGSPQHF
TRBV6-5 | CASSKSGRSSGELFF
TRBV14 | CASSTTQGVTEAFF
TRBV2 | CASTWGGGDSPLHF
TRBV10-3 | CAIKRIGQNSPLHF
TRBV7-2 | CASSSTSGTYNEQFF
TRBV6-5 | CASSYSTGGTYNEQFF
TRBV27 | CASRSDREGNGELFF
TRBV14 | CASSPLGEKLFF
TRBV5-1 | CASSLGTGNEKLFF
TRBV5-6 | CASSQNGGQFF
TRBV5-1 | CASSATQGHGYTF
TRBV5-1 | CASSLEWRSGWETQYF
TRBV9 | CASSVRVSDEQYF
TRBV5-5 | CASSLQASYEQYF
TRBV28 | CASSPLAGVDTQYF
TRBV7-2 | CASSLGLRTDTQYF
TRBV4-1 | CASSEPGQGLYEQYF
TRBV5-5 | CASSLRRESETQYF
TRBV27 | CASSLRANYEQYF
TRBV5-1 | CASSLPGQGYEQYF
TRBV27 | CASSSMTSGRLNTGELFF
TRBV19 | CASSPRQGTAGNTIYF
TRBV7-9 | CASSLGFRQVQETQYF
TRBV19 | CASSKLQGYNSPLHF
TRBV5-8 | CASSWDSSTDTQYF
TRBV5-1 | CASSEETGGWSPLHF
TRBV7-9 | CASSFPETEAFF
TRBV19 | CASSRSHATNEKLFF
TRBV6-2/TRBV6-3 | CASSYGGDYGYTF
TRBV12-3/TRBV12-4 | CASSFGQLEQFF
TRBV5-4 | CASSLGGTGGITGELFF
TRBV30 | CAWSGLAGLTDTQYF